The 15 T cell receptor beta chains given below trace back to one sample, sequenced in a study of regulatory T cells in long-lasting Graves disease. Sequencing libraries for TCR beta were prepared with iRepertoire HTBI primers and Arm-PCR of CDR3 regions. TCRdb used MiXCR to reprocess the multiplex PCR reads, holding one entry per CDR3 protein. The table records some 440,000 distinct CDR3 sequences, more than 20% of them present only once. Time point: persistent/refractory GD, antithyroid drugs over 5 years with positive TRAb. Scientists built the TCR library using RNA that was extracted from PBMCs. The source was peripheral blood mononuclear cells (PBMCs), collected when the disease was refractory, from a patient treated with antithyroid drugs. The receptors were gathered from a female donor with Graves disease.

Regarding this clonotype: This may stem from a read error, because a much larger clone lies one nucleotide away. The chain couples TRBV12-3 or TRBV12-4 to TRBJ1-5; 9 nucleotides line up with TRBD1. CDR3 length: 15 amino acids. The CDR3 bases are TGTGCCAGCAGCCTGGGACAGGGAGTGAGTCAGCCCCACCATTTT. Amino acid sequence: CASSLGQGVSQPHHF.

This clonotype was detected ten times or more. This sequence joins TRBV5-1 and TRBJ1-1; D is undetermined. The CDR3 extends over 12 amino acids. V lost 5 bases to trimming and J lost 6 bases, with 11 bases between them. Germline V gene sequence: CDR1 SGHRS, CDR2 YFSETQ. CDR3 DNA: TGCGCCAGCAGTGGAGAGTTGGCTGAAGCTTTCTTT. Protein product: CASSGELAEAFF.

The rearrangement links TRBV30 to TRBJ2-7; D gene unclear. Germline V gene sequence: CDR1 GTSNPN, CDR2 SVGIG (reference sequence). The CDR3 contains 11 residues. Trimming took off 4 bases at V and 1 base at J, with 5 bases between the two ends. In nucleotides, the CDR3 is TGTGCCTGGAAAGGGTCCTACGAGCAGTACTTC. Protein: CAWKGSYEQYF.

This clonotype has only a few counts. The chain links TRBV7-2 to TRBJ2-7, with 11 bases that match TRBD2. The CDR3 is 18 amino acids. In germline, CDR1 is SGHTA, CDR2 FQGNSA. The trim removed 1 base at V and 3 bases at J, leaving 11 bases unmatched. The DNA of the CDR3 is TGTGCCAGCAGCTTAGGAATAGCGGGAGGGTCCCGGATCTACGAGCAGTACTTC. Translated, it gives CASSLGIAGGSRIYEQYF.

This clonotype was seen many times. The chain has TRBV3-1 and TRBJ1-1; D is ambiguous. CDR1 and CDR2 from the germline V gene are LGHDT and YNNKEL (reference sequence). This CDR3 has 13 amino acids. V lost 4 bases, J lost 3 bases, and 9 bases lay in between. The CDR3 DNA follows: TGTGCCAGCAGCCGGCTCTGGTACACTGAAGCTTTCTTT. This codes for CASSRLWYTEAFF. Full variable domain (outside the CDR3, taken from reference TRBV3-1 and TRBJ1-1): DTAVSQTPKYLVTQMGNDKSIKCEQNLGHDTMYWYKQDSKKFLKIMFSYNNKELIINETVPNRFSPKSPDKAHLNLHINSLELGDSAVYFCASSRLWYTEAFFGQGTRLTVV.

This clonotype occurred a few times. This chain uses TRBV20-1 with TRBJ1-1, with D uncertain. The CDR3 consists of 13 residues. Trimming pared 1 base from V and 0 bases from J, leaving 6 bases between. Per the germline V gene, CDR1 is DFQATT and CDR2 is SNEGSKA (reference sequence). CDR3 DNA: TGCAGTGCTAGAGTTCAGATGAACACTGAAGCTTTCTTT. It codes for CSARVQMNTEAFF.

This clonotype has a handful of counts. The rearrangement uses TRBV29-1 and TRBJ1-2; 8 nucleotides align to TRBD1. Germline V gene data show CDR1 as SQVTM and CDR2 as ANQGSEA. V shed 7 bases, J shed 7 bases, and the junction held 8 bases outside the gene matches. The CDR3 is made up of 12 amino acids. The CDR3 region is CSAQQGGFGYTF. In DNA form, the CDR3 reads TGCAGCGCCCAACAGGGGGGGTTTGGCTACACCTTC.

The chain is built from TRBV5-8 and TRBJ1-5, with a possible D match to TRBD1 (5 bases). The CDR3 has 14 amino acids. Germline V gene data show CDR1 as SGHTS and CDR2 as YDEGEE. V was clipped by 4 bases and J by 0 bases, with 8 bases between them. CDR3 nucleotide sequence: TGTGCCAGCAGCCGACAGAGTAGCAATCAGCCCCAGCATTTT. It is translated as CASSRQSSNQPQHF.

This clonotype was picked up many times. This sequence joins TRBV12-3 or TRBV12-4 and TRBJ1-2; no clear D. The V gene lost 2 bases and the J gene lost 3 bases, with 7 bases spanning the gap. This CDR3 comprises 13 residues. The DNA of the CDR3 is TGTGCCAGCAGTTTACAGAGCCACTATGGCTACACCTTC. Its translation is CASSLQSHYGYTF.

The V call is TRBV20-1, the J call TRBJ2-7, with D perhaps being TRBD1 or TRBD2 (7 bases each). Germline V CDR1 and CDR2: DFQATT, SNEGSKA (reference sequence). The V end was cut by 0 bases, the J end by 7 bases, with 16 bases between. The CDR3 length is 14 residues. CDR3 in amino acids: CSARDQGGFREQYF. In DNA, the CDR3 is TGCAGTGCTAGAGATCAGGGGGGGTTCAGGGAGCAGTACTTC.

This clonotype was detected ten times or more. For the CDR3, the DNA is TGTGCCAGCAGCTTAGCGTCACGGCTCACCTTC. Encoded protein: CASSLASRLTF. The chain links TRBV7-2 to TRBJ1-2; D is unresolved. CDR3 size: 11 residues. The V and J ends lost 0 bases and 13 bases respectively, with 9 bases between them. Germline CDR1 reads SGHTA; CDR2 reads FQGNSA.

This clonotype showed up just a few times. The gene calls are TRBV19 and TRBJ2-7; 11 bases agree with TRBD2. The CDR3 length is 16 residues. With 1 base clipped from V and 5 bases from J, the junction kept 7 bases outside the gene matches. Germline assignment: CDR1 LNHDA and CDR2 SQIVND (reference sequence). The CDR3 sequence: CASSIGLAGWENEQYF. The CDR3 DNA reads as TGTGCCAGTAGTATAGGACTAGCGGGATGGGAGAACGAGCAGTACTTC.

This clonotype was found many times. This sequence joins TRBV28 and TRBJ1-5, with D perhaps TRBD1 (5 bases). The CDR3 length is 18 residues. The germline V gene has CDR1 MDHEN and CDR2 SYDVKM. The V end was cut by 5 bases, the J end by 0 bases, with 20 bases between. The CDR3 spells CASSPREGKTFSNQPQHF. CDR3 nucleotides: TGTGCCAGCAGTCCTAGGGAGGGGAAGACCTTTAGCAATCAGCCCCAGCATTTT.

The genes are TRBV3-1 and TRBJ2-7; 7 bases are shared with TRBD2. Losses at the gene ends were 5 bases for V and 6 bases for J; bases not matched to a gene: 10. The CDR3 totals 14 residues. CDR1 is LGHDT and CDR2 is YNNKEL in the germline V gene (reference sequence). The CDR3 nucleotides are TGTGCCAGCAGCGGACTAGTGGGAGCATCCGAGCAGTACTTC. Residues: CASSGLVGASEQYF.

The chain recombines TRBV9 with TRBJ2-1; possibly TRBD1 or TRBD2 for D (5 bases each). Germline V CDR1 and CDR2: SGDLS, YYNGEE. V lost 4 bases and J 8 bases, leaving 13 bases between the germline ends. This CDR3 is 13 amino acids long. The CDR3 DNA reads TGTGCCAGCAGCCCGATTCTGGGGGATGAGCAGTTCTTC. It translates to CASSPILGDEQFF.